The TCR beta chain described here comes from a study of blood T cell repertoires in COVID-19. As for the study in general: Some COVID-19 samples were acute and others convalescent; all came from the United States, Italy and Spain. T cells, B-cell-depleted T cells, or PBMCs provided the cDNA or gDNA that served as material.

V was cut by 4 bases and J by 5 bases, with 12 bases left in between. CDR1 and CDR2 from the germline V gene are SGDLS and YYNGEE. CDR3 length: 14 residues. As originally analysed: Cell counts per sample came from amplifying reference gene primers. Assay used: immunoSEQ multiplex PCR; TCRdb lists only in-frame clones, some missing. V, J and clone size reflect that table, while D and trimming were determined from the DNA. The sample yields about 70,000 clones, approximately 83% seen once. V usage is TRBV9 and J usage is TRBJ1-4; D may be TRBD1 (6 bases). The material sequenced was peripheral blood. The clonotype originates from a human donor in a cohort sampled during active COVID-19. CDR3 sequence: CASSHTGLNEKLFF. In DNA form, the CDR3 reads TGTGCCAGCAGCCATACAGGGTTGAATGAAAAACTGTTTTTT. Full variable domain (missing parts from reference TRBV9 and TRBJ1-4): DSGVTQTPKHLITATGQRVTLRCSPRSGDLSVYWYQQSLDQGLQFLIQYYNGEERAKGNILERFSAQQFPDLHSELNLSSLELGDSALYFCASSHTGLNEKLFFGSGTQLSVL.